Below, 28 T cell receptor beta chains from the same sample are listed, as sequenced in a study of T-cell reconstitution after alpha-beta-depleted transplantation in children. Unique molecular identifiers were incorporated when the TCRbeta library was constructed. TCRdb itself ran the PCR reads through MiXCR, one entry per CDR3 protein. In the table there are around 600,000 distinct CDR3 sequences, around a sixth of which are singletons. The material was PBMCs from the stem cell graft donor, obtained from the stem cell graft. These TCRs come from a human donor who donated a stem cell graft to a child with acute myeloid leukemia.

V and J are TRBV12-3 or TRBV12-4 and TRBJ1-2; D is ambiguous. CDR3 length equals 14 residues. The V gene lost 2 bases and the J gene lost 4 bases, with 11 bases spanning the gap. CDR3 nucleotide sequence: TGTGCCAGCAGTTTACAGGTGGGCAGCTATGGCTACACCTTC. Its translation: CASSLQVGSYGYTF.

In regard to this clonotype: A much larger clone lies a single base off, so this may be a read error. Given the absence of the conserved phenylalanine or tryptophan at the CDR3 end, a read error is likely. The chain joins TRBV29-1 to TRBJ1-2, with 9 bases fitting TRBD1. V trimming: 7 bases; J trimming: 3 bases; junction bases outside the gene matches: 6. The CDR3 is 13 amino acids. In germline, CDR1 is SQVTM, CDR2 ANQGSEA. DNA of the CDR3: TGCAGCGCCTCAGACAGGGGGGACTATGGCTACACCTCC. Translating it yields CSASDRGDYGYTS.

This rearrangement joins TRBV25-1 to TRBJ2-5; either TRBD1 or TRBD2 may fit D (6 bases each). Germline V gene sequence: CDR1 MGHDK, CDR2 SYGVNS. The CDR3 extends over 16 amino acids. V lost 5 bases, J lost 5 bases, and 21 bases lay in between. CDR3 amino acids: CASSPTRGGPRETQYF. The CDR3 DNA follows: TGTGCCAGCAGTCCGACACGAGGGGGGCCCAGGGAGACCCAGTACTTC.

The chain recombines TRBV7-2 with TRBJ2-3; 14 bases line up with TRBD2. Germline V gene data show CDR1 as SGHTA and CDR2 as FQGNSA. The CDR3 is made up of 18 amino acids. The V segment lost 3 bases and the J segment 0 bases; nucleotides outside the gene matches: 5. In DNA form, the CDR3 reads TGTGCCAGCAGCTTCGGGACTAGCGGGGGACCTAGCACAGATACGCAGTATTTT. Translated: CASSFGTSGGPSTDTQYF.

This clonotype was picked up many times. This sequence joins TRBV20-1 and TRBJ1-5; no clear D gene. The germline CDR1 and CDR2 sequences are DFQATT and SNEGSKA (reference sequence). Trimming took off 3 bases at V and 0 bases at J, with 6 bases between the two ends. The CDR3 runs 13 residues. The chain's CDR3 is CSASKGSNQPQHF. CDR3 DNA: TGCAGTGCTAGTAAGGGTAGCAATCAGCCCCAGCATTTT.

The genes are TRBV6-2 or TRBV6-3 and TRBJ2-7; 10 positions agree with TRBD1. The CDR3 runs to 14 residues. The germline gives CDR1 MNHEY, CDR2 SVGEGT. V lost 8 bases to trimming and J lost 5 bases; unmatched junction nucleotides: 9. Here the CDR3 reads CASETVGQGHEQYV. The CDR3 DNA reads TGTGCCAGCGAGACCGTGGGACAGGGGCACGAGCAGTACGTC.

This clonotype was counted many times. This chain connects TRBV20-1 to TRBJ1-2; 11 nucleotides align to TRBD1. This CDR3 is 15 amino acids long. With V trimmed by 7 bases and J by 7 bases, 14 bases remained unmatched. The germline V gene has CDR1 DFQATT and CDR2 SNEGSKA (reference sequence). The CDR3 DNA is TGCAGTGTCCTTCCCCGGACAGGGGGCGCGGGTGGCTACACCTTC. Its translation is CSVLPRTGGAGGYTF.

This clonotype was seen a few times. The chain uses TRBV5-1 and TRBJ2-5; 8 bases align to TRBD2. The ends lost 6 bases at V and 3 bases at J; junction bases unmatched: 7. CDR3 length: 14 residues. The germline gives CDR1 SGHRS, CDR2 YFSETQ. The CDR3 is CASTGGLAKETQYF. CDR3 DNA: TGCGCCAGCACCGGAGGACTAGCCAAAGAGACCCAGTACTTC.

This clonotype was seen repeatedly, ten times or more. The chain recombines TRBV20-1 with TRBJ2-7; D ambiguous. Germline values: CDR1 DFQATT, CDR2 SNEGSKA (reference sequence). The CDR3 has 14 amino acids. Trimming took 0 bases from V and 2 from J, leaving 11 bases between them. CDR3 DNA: TGCAGTGCTAGAGATTATTCGGCCGCCTACGAGCAGTACTTC. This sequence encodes CSARDYSAAYEQYF.

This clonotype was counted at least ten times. The CDR3 DNA reads as TGCAGCTTTTCTCGGGGGGCATCCTACAATGAGCAGTTCTTC. Residues: CSFSRGASYNEQFF. The rearrangement links TRBV29-1 to TRBJ2-1; possible D gene TRBD2, 7 bases. In germline, CDR1 is SQVTM, CDR2 ANQGSEA. CDR3 size: 14 residues. Trimming pared 8 bases from V and 1 base from J, leaving 15 bases between.

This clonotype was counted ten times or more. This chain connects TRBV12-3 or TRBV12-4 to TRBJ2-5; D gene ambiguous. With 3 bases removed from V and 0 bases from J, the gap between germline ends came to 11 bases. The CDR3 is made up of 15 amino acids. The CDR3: CASSFRTAYQETQYF. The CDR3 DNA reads TGTGCCAGCAGTTTTAGGACCGCGTACCAAGAGACCCAGTACTTC.

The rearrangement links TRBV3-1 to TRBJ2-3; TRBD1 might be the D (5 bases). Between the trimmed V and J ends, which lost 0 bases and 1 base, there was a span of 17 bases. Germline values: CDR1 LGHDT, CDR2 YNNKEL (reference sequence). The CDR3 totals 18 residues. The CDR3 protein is CASSQDRVGVYGTDTQYF. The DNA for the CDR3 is TGTGCCAGCAGCCAAGATCGTGTAGGGGTATACGGCACAGATACGCAGTATTTT.

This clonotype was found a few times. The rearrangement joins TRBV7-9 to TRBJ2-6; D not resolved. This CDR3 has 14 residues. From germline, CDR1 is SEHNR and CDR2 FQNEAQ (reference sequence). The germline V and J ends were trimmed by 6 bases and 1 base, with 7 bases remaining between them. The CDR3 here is CASRPVSGANVLTF. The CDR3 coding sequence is TGTGCCAGCAGACCAGTGTCTGGGGCCAACGTCCTGACTTTC.

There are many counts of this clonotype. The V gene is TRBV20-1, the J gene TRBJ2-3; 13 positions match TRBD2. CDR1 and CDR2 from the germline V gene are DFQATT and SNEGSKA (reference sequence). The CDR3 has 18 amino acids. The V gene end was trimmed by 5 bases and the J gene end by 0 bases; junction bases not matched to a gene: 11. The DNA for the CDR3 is TGCAGTGCTCACTTCTGGACTAGCGGGGGACTTAGCACAGATACGCAGTATTTT. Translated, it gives CSAHFWTSGGLSTDTQYF.

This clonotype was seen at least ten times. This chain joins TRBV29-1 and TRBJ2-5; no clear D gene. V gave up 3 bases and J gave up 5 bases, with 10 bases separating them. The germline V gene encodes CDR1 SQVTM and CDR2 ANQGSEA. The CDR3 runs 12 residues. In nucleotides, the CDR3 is TGCAGCGTTGATTTCGGTGGTGAGACCCAGTACTTC. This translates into CSVDFGGETQYF.

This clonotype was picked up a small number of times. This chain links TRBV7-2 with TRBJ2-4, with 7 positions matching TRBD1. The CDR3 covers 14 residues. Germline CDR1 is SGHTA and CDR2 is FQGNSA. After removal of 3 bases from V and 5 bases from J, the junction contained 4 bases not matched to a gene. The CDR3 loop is CASSLRQGENIQYF. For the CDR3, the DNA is TGTGCCAGCAGCTTGCGACAGGGAGAAAACATTCAGTACTTC.

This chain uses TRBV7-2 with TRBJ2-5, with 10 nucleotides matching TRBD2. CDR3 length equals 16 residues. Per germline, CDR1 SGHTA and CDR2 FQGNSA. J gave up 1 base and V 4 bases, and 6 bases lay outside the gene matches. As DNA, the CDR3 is TGTGCCAGCAGCTCTACCTGGACTAGCGGCCAAGAGACCCAGTACTTC. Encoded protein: CASSSTWTSGQETQYF.

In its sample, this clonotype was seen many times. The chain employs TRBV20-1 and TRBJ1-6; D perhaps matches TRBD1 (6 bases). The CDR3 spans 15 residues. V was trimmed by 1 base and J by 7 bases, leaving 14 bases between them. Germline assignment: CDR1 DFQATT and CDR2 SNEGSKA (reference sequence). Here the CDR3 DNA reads TGCAGTGCTAGAGCCCAGGGGCAAAGGAATTCACCCCTCCACTTT. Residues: CSARAQGQRNSPLHF.

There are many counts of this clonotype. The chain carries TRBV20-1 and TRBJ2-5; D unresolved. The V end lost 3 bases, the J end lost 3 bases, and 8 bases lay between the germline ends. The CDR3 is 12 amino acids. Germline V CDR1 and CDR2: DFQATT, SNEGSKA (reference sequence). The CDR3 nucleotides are TGCAGTGCTAGGAGACTGGAAGAGACCCAGTACTTC. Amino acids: CSARRLEETQYF.

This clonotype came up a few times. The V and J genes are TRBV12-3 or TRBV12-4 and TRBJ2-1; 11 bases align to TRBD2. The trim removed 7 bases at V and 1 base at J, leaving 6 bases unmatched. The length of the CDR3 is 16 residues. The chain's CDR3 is CASNLAGGRSYNEQFF. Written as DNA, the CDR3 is TGTGCCAGCAACCTAGCGGGGGGCCGTTCCTACAATGAGCAGTTCTTC.

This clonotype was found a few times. The CDR3 DNA follows: TGCGCCAGCAGCTCTCGGAGGGCTAGGAGTTCGGACGAGCAGTACGTC. It encodes CASSSRRARSSDEQYV. The chain links TRBV5-1 to TRBJ2-7; D might be TRBD2 (6 bases). The CDR3 has 16 amino acids. V lost 3 bases and J 5 bases, leaving 21 bases between the germline ends. The germline V gene encodes CDR1 SGHRS and CDR2 YFSETQ.

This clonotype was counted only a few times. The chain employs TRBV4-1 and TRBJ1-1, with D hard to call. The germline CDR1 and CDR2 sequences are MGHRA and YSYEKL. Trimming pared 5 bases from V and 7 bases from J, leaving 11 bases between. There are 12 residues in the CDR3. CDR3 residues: CASSSWMGEAFF. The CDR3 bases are TGCGCCAGCAGCTCCTGGATGGGTGAAGCTTTCTTT.

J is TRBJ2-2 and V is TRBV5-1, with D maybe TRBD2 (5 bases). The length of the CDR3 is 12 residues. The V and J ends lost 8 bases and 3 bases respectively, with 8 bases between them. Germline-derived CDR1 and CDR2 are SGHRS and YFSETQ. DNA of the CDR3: TGCGCCAGTCTCGGGGACACCGGGGAGCTGTTTTTT. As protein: CASLGDTGELFF.

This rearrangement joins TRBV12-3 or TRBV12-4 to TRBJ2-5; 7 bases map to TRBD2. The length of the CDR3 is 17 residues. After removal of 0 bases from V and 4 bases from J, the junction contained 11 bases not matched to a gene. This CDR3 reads CASSLALIRSGGETQYF. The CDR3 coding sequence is TGTGCCAGCAGTTTAGCGCTAATTCGGTCGGGAGGAGAGACCCAGTACTTC.

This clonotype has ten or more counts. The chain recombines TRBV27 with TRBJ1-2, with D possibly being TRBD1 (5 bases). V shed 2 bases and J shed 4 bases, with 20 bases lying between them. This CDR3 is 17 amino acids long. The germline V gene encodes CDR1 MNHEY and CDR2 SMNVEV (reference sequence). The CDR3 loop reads CASSLKGGQGRSYGYTF. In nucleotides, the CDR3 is TGTGCCAGCAGTTTAAAAGGAGGGCAGGGAAGATCCTATGGCTACACCTTC.

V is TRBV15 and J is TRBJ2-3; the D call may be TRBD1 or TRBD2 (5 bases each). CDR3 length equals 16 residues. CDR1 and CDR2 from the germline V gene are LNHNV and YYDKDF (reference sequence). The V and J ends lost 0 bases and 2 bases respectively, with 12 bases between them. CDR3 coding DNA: TGTGCCACCAGCAGAGAGGGACCTCGGCTCACAGATACGCAGTATTTT. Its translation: CATSREGPRLTDTQYF.

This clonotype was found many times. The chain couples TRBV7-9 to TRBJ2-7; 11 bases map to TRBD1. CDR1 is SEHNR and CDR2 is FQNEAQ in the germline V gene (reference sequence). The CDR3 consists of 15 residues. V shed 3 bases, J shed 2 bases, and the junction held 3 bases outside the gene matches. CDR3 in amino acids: CASSLGTGGPYEQYF. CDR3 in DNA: TGTGCCAGCAGCTTGGGGACAGGGGGACCCTACGAGCAGTACTTC.

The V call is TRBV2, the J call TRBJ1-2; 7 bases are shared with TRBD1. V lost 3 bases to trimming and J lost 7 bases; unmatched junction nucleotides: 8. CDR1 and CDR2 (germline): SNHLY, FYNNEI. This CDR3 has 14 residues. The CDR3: CASSDRGVLGGYTF. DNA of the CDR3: TGTGCCAGCAGTGACAGGGGGGTCTTAGGTGGCTACACCTTC.